This TCR beta chain stems from a study of CD8+ T cells in alopecia areata. Treatment: oral pan-JAK inhibitor, 5-10 mg twice daily. The sequencing template was cDNA reverse transcribed from extracted RNA. The assay was immunoSEQ multiplex PCR, and TCRdb's table has in-frame clones only and misses some. Among 200,000 to 250,000 clones, around 65% were seen once, and the ten largest hold around 4.2%. This CDR3 comprises 14 residues. The germline gives CDR1 ENHRY, CDR2 SYGVKD. The V and J ends lost 0 bases and 5 bases respectively, with 9 bases between them. This sequence was found in a human donor with alopecia areata. The sequencing used CD4+ T cells sorted from blood, collected at week 4, from a patient treated with tofacitinib. V usage is TRBV10-3 and J usage is TRBJ2-3; tentative D call: TRBD2 (5 bases). CDR3 residues: CAISESMSGDTQYF. CDR3 nucleotides: TGTGCCATCAGTGAGTCTATGAGCGGAGATACGCAGTATTTT.